Each of the 9 T cell receptor beta chains below was sequenced from the same sample in a study of blood T cell repertoires in COVID-19. Sequenced by immunoSEQ multiplex PCR; TCRdb stores in-frame clones only, minus some. This table holds about 240,000 clones, roughly 90% found once. Sequenced material: peripheral blood. The receptors were gathered from a man aged 55-75 years with acute or convalescent COVID-19.

This clone was seen more than once but under ten times. The chain couples TRBV7-3 to TRBJ1-3; TRBD1 is a possible D gene (5 bases). V was trimmed by 2 bases and J by 2 bases, leaving 22 bases between them. This CDR3 has 19 residues. Germline V gives CDR1 SGHTA, CDR2 FQGTGA. This CDR3 reads CASSLSLSGVYLAGNTIYF. The CDR3 DNA is TGTGCCAGCAGCTTATCGCTCTCGGGGGTCTATCTTGCTGGAAACACCATATATTTT.

The rearrangement uses TRBV13 and TRBJ2-3; no reliable D call. The germline gives CDR1 PRHDT, CDR2 FYEKMQ (reference sequence). This CDR3 is built from 15 residues. The V and J ends lost 6 bases and 3 bases respectively, with 16 bases between them. CDR3 sequence reads: CASRPILGPTDTQYF. CDR3 in DNA: TGTGCCAGCAGGCCTATACTGGGCCCGACAGATACGCAGTATTTT.

This clone was seen just once. The CDR3 bases are TGTGCCAGCAGGCGAAGGGGGACGGCCCTCTATGGCTACACCTTC. Protein sequence: CASRRRGTALYGYTF. This chain uses TRBV6-5 with TRBJ1-2; perhaps TRBD1 as D (6 bases). The ends were cut back, 6 bases at V and 4 bases at J, with 18 bases in the middle. Germline assignment: CDR1 MNHEY and CDR2 SVGAGI. This CDR3 has 15 residues.

The chain employs TRBV10-3 and TRBJ1-3; TRBD1 agrees at 10 bases. This CDR3 region has 16 residues. CDR1 is ENHRY, CDR2 SYGVKD, per germline. Trimming cost V 6 bases and J 0 bases; bases outside gene matches: 5. The CDR3 reads CAIRDRDRGSGNTIYF. The CDR3 coding sequence is TGTGCCATCAGGGACCGGGACAGGGGCTCTGGAAACACCATATATTTT.

This clone was seen only once. The rearrangement joins TRBV5-4 to TRBJ2-2; D uncertain. Germline-derived CDR1 and CDR2 are SGHNT and YYREEE (reference sequence). The CDR3 spans 13 residues. Trimming stripped 1 base from V and 1 base from J, with 2 bases between. The CDR3 sequence is CASSLQNTGELFF. The CDR3 DNA follows: TGTGCCAGCAGCTTGCAGAACACCGGGGAGCTGTTTTTT.

The V and J genes are TRBV6-1 and TRBJ2-1, with TRBD2 matching 10 bases. J gave up 7 bases and V 3 bases, and 12 bases lay outside the gene matches. The CDR3 is 17 amino acids. CDR1 and CDR2 from the germline V gene are MNHNS and SASEGT. This chain's CDR3 is CASSDGVSGRLGNEQFF. The CDR3, as DNA: TGTGCCAGCAGTGATGGGGTTAGCGGGAGGCTCGGGAATGAGCAGTTCTTC.

The chain couples TRBV18 to TRBJ1-5; D gene unclear. V lost 2 bases to trimming and J lost 4 bases, with 6 bases between them. This CDR3 spans 13 amino acids. Germline V gene lookup returns CDR1 KGHSH and CDR2 LQKENI. CDR3 in amino acids: CASSPADNQPQHF. In DNA, the CDR3 is TGTGCCAGCTCACCAGCGGATAATCAGCCCCAGCATTTT.

V and J are TRBV9 and TRBJ2-7; tentative D call: TRBD1 (6 bases). The CDR3 has 15 amino acids. The V end was cut by 4 bases, the J end by 2 bases, with 16 bases between. Germline CDR1 SGDLS, CDR2 YYNGEE. CDR3 residues: CASSPRGTVTYEQYF. CDR3 coding DNA: TGTGCCAGCAGCCCTAGGGGGACGGTGACCTACGAGCAGTACTTC.

The V and J genes are TRBV18 and TRBJ1-1; 8 nucleotides match TRBD1. CDR3 length: 16 amino acids. Losses at the gene ends were 1 base for V and 4 bases for J; bases not matched to a gene: 8. Germline CDR1 is KGHSH and CDR2 is LQKENI. CDR3 DNA: TGTGCCAGCTCACCACGTCGACTCGACAGGGGCACTGAAGCTTTCTTT. Translation: CASSPRRLDRGTEAFF.